What follows are 30 T cell receptor beta chains derived from one specimen sequenced in a study of T-cell reconstitution after alpha-beta-depleted transplantation in children (dated by TCRdb to the mid-2010s). The method was PCR. Sequencing was carried out with an Illumina HiSeq 2500. To normalize quantification of the TCRbeta repertoire, the TCR libraries were built with molecular barcoding that relied on unique molecular identifiers. The public sequencing data were trimmed at Q25 with fastp and processed into clonotypes with MiXCR by TCRdb, which kept only in-frame beta chains. Merged by CDR3 protein, the rows form single entries marked with the most common genes and DNA. Present in this sample are about 590,000 distinct CDR3 sequences, approximately 12% of which were seen just once. About 2.2% of the sample belongs to the ten largest clones. Interpreted using the paper, the treatment or condition label stands for: allogeneic hematopoietic cell transplantation with graft depleted of TCRalphabeta T cells and CD19 B cells.

The sequenced sample was PBMCs, mostly from graft donor cells, obtained 360 days after TCRalphabeta/CD19-depleted stem cell transplant. The origin of the receptors is a male patient younger than 18 who had a stem cell transplant for acute myeloid leukemia, so the T cells may come from the graft donor.

This clonotype was found many times. The chain has TRBV20-1 and TRBJ2-5; the D gene is possibly TRBD2 (7 bases). V lost 5 bases and J lost 1, with 29 bases in between. CDR3 length equals 19 residues. Germline CDR1 and CDR2: DFQATT and SNEGSKA (reference sequence). CDR3: CSAARGGTPGLIIQETQYF. The CDR3 DNA reads TGCAGTGCTGCTAGGGGGGGCACTCCGGGACTAATAATCCAAGAGACCCAGTACTTC.

The chain carries TRBV20-1 and TRBJ2-4, with TRBD2 identical over 8 bases. V dropped 8 bases and J dropped 6; count of bases not matched to a gene: 6. There are 12 residues in the CDR3. Germline values: CDR1 DFQATT, CDR2 SNEGSKA (reference sequence). CDR3 DNA sequence: TGCAGTTTAACCCGGGAGGGAAACATTCAGTACTTC. Translating gives CSLTREGNIQYF.

The J gene is TRBJ2-5, the V gene TRBV7-6; no clear D gene. In germline, CDR1 is SGHVS, CDR2 FNYEAQ. The V gene lost 8 bases and the J gene lost 3 bases, with 13 bases spanning the gap. The CDR3 covers 13 residues. CDR3 in amino acids: CASSYSREETQYF. CDR3 DNA: TGTGCCAGCTCCTACTCCCGGGAAGAGACCCAGTACTTC.

This clonotype was detected many times. The chain is built from TRBV20-1 and TRBJ2-7; D gene unclear. The germline V gene has CDR1 DFQATT and CDR2 SNEGSKA (reference sequence). V lost 3 bases and J lost 4, with 10 bases in between. This CDR3 contains 12 residues. The CDR3 DNA sequence: TGCAGTGCTAGTTGGATATCATACGAGCAGTACTTC. Protein sequence: CSASWISYEQYF.

In its sample, this clonotype was seen many times. This chain connects TRBV24-1 to TRBJ2-7; TRBD2 matches at 13 bases. V gave up 3 bases and J gave up 6 bases; unmatched junction bases: 7. Per germline, CDR1 KGHDR and CDR2 SFDVKD. CDR3 length equals 16 residues. The CDR3 here is CATSDRGLAGASEQYF. The DNA of the CDR3 is TGTGCCACCAGTGATAGAGGACTAGCGGGAGCTAGCGAGCAGTACTTC.

This clonotype was seen only a few times. The rearrangement uses TRBV18 and TRBJ1-6; 10 bases align to TRBD1. Germline values: CDR1 KGHSH, CDR2 LQKENI. Germline trimming cut 1 base from V and 9 bases from J; bases unmatched to any gene: 9. The CDR3 is 17 residues long. CDR3 residues: CASSPRTGGPGSSPLHF. The DNA of the CDR3 is TGTGCCAGCTCACCACGGACAGGGGGACCGGGGAGTTCACCCCTCCACTTT.

This clonotype was recorded at least ten times. The chain combines TRBV6-5 with TRBJ2-3, with a weak D call TRBD1 (5 bases). Germline loops: CDR1 MNHEY, CDR2 SVGAGI. There are 18 residues in the CDR3. The V gene lost 3 bases and the J gene lost 4 bases, with 23 bases spanning the gap. The CDR3 is CASSYIQFGAQEPDTQYF. CDR3 nucleotide sequence: TGTGCCAGCAGTTATATCCAGTTTGGGGCACAGGAACCAGATACGCAGTATTTT.

This clonotype was observed a handful of times. V gene TRBV20-1 combines with J gene TRBJ2-5; unclear D gene. This CDR3 has 14 residues. Germline CDR1 and CDR2: DFQATT and SNEGSKA (reference sequence). V was trimmed by 0 bases and J by 5 bases, leaving 13 bases between them. CDR3 residues: CSARDWPVQETQYF. DNA for the CDR3: TGCAGTGCTAGAGATTGGCCCGTCCAGGAGACCCAGTACTTC.

V gene TRBV5-1 combines with J gene TRBJ2-1; D gene ambiguous. The V end was cut by 1 base, the J end by 9 bases, with 8 bases between. The CDR3 runs 12 residues. The V gene's germline CDR1 is SGHRS and CDR2 YFSETQ. CDR3 amino acids: CASSLMLTEQFF. The CDR3 region has the DNA TGCGCCAGCAGCTTGATGCTAACTGAGCAGTTCTTC.

This clonotype was observed a single time. The gene calls are TRBV5-1 and TRBJ2-3; no definite D call. Germline V gene sequence: CDR1 SGHRS, CDR2 YFSETQ. V dropped 2 bases and J dropped 0 bases, with 13 bases sitting between them. This CDR3 is built from 16 residues. The CDR3 loop reads CASSFSVGTSTDTQYF. The CDR3 region has the DNA TGCGCCAGCAGCTTTTCGGTCGGAACTAGCACAGATACGCAGTATTTT.

This chain connects TRBV4-3 to TRBJ2-7; D possibly corresponds to TRBD2 (6 bases). The CDR3 is 18 residues long. With 0 bases removed from V and 1 base from J, the gap between germline ends came to 19 bases. Germline values: CDR1 LGHNA, CDR2 YSLEER. The CDR3 loop reads CASSQEVIDGDLSYEQYF. CDR3 nucleotides: TGCGCCAGCAGCCAAGAAGTTATAGATGGGGACTTATCCTACGAGCAGTACTTC.

This clonotype was recorded many times. V and J are TRBV27 and TRBJ2-7; D unclear. Trimming removed 3 bases at V and 1 base at J, with 10 bases between. Germline CDR1 and CDR2: MNHEY and SMNVEV (reference sequence). This CDR3 has 14 amino acids. This CDR3 is CASSFVERSYEQYF. In nucleotides, the CDR3 is TGTGCCAGCAGTTTCGTCGAAAGATCCTACGAGCAGTACTTC.

V usage is TRBV7-3 and J usage is TRBJ2-3; TRBD2 aligns across 11 bases. CDR3 size: 18 residues. CDR1 is SGHTA and CDR2 is FQGTGA in the germline V gene. After removal of 2 bases from V and 6 bases from J, the junction contained 13 bases not matched to a gene. CDR3 protein: CASSLGRGLAVLKDTQYF. The CDR3, as DNA: TGTGCCAGCAGCTTAGGAAGGGGACTAGCGGTCTTAAAGGATACGCAGTATTTT.

The chain links TRBV5-6 to TRBJ2-1; 11 bases fit TRBD2. V lost 1 base and J lost 6; bases outside the gene matches: 6. Germline V gene lookup returns CDR1 SGHDT and CDR2 YYEEEE. CDR3 length: 16 amino acids. CDR3 sequence: CASSLSLGLAANEQFF. The CDR3 DNA reads as TGTGCCAGCAGCTTGTCGCTGGGACTAGCGGCCAATGAGCAGTTCTTC.

This clonotype came up many times. The J gene is TRBJ2-7, the V gene TRBV10-3, with TRBD2 identical over 8 bases. The CDR3 length is 17 residues. Germline loops: CDR1 ENHRY, CDR2 SYGVKD. V lost 0 bases, J lost 0 bases, and 7 bases stayed unmatched. The CDR3 sequence is CAISESRLAGLSYEQYF. CDR3 nucleotides: TGTGCCATCAGTGAGTCGAGGCTAGCGGGCCTCTCCTACGAGCAGTACTTC.

This clonotype occurred a few times. V is TRBV7-6 and J is TRBJ2-6, with no clear D. Germline V gives CDR1 SGHVS, CDR2 FNYEAQ. CDR3 length equals 15 residues. The ends were cut back, 2 bases at V and 0 bases at J, with 5 bases in the middle. Written as DNA, the CDR3 is TGTGCCAGCAGCTTAATGGCCTCTGGGGCCAACGTCCTGACTTTC. Translating it yields CASSLMASGANVLTF.

The chain combines TRBV20-1 with TRBJ2-4; 9 nucleotides agree with TRBD1. V was pared by 6 bases and J by 1 base, with 19 bases of the junction left unmatched. This CDR3 region has 19 residues. In germline, CDR1 is DFQATT, CDR2 SNEGSKA (reference sequence). CDR3 in amino acids: CSAINLHGTGYGAKNIQYF. CDR3 sequence (DNA): TGCAGTGCAATCAATCTTCACGGGACAGGGTACGGGGCCAAAAACATTCAGTACTTC.

J is TRBJ2-1 and V is TRBV5-1, with D unresolved. This CDR3 spans 10 amino acids. Germline V gene sequence: CDR1 SGHRS, CDR2 YFSETQ. V lost 7 bases, J lost 9 bases, and 8 bases lay in between. CDR3 sequence: CASGGPEQFF. Written as DNA, the CDR3 is TGCGCCAGCGGCGGTCCTGAGCAGTTCTTC.

The chain carries TRBV30 and TRBJ2-3, with TRBD2 as a possible D gene (6 bases). Germline lookup yields CDR1 GTSNPN and CDR2 SVGIG (reference sequence). The V gene lost 3 bases and the J gene lost 6 bases, with 19 bases spanning the gap. The CDR3 runs 15 residues. As DNA, the CDR3 is TGTGCCTGGAGCGCGGACTATGATACGGATGATACGCAGTATTTT. It encodes CAWSADYDTDDTQYF.

In its sample, this clonotype was seen a few times. The chain couples TRBV29-1 to TRBJ2-7; either TRBD1 or TRBD2 may supply D (6 bases each). The V gene's germline CDR1 is SQVTM and CDR2 ANQGSEA. Trimming removed 0 bases at V and 10 bases at J, with 16 bases between. This CDR3 is 13 amino acids long. The CDR3 sequence: CSVEDEDRGDQYF. CDR3 nucleotide sequence: TGCAGCGTTGAAGACGAGGATAGGGGGGATCAGTACTTC.

The chain has TRBV30 and TRBJ2-5; D may correspond to TRBD1 or TRBD2 (5 bases each). V was pared by 5 bases and J by 5 bases, with 9 bases between. Per germline, CDR1 GTSNPN and CDR2 SVGIG (reference sequence). This CDR3 comprises 11 residues. The CDR3 region has the DNA TGTGCCTGGGGGGACCGGGAGACCCAGTACTTC. Amino acid sequence: CAWGDRETQYF.

The table lists this clonotype with a few counts. This chain connects TRBV2 to TRBJ2-2; a possible D gene is TRBD2 (5 bases). The CDR3 is made up of 16 amino acids. The germline gives CDR1 SNHLY, CDR2 FYNNEI. V lost 11 bases and J 0 bases, leaving 19 bases between the germline ends. This CDR3 is CAGASVATANTGELFF. Written as DNA, the CDR3 is TGTGCCGGCGCCTCCGTAGCGACTGCGAACACCGGGGAGCTGTTTTTT.

This clonotype has a handful of counts. This sequence joins TRBV11-2 and TRBJ2-3; perhaps TRBD2 as D (5 bases). The germline gives CDR1 SGHAT, CDR2 FQNNGV. CDR3 length: 17 amino acids. V was pared by 5 bases and J by 3 bases, with 21 bases between. The CDR3 nucleotides are TGTGCCAGCAGCCCTAGGACCCGACTGGGAGTAACAGATACGCAGTATTTT. It is translated as CASSPRTRLGVTDTQYF.

This clonotype was seen a few times. This rearrangement joins TRBV29-1 to TRBJ2-1; 10 nucleotides line up with TRBD2. The CDR3 totals 12 residues. The germline V gene encodes CDR1 SQVTM and CDR2 ANQGSEA. J lost 13 bases, V lost 7 bases, and 10 bases had no gene match. The CDR3 region is CSAGLARREQFF. Here the CDR3 DNA reads TGCAGCGCGGGACTAGCGCGAAGGGAACAGTTCTTC.

This chain uses TRBV6-2 or TRBV6-3 with TRBJ2-7; D remains unclear. Germline V lookup: CDR1 MNHEY, CDR2 SVGEGT. V lost 2 bases to trimming and J lost 3 bases, with 5 bases between them. This CDR3 comprises 12 residues. The CDR3 loop is CASSYTYYEQYF. CDR3 in DNA: TGTGCCAGCAGTTACACCTACTACGAGCAGTACTTC.

The chain has TRBV18 and TRBJ1-3, with D possibly being TRBD1 (6 bases). The length of the CDR3 is 14 residues. The germline V gene encodes CDR1 KGHSH and CDR2 LQKENI. V was pared by 3 bases and J by 2 bases, with 8 bases between. Written as DNA, the CDR3 is TGTGCCAGCTCACCTGCAGGGGCTGGAAACACCATATATTTT. It yields the protein CASSPAGAGNTIYF.

The J gene is TRBJ2-3, the V gene TRBV27; 13 bases are shared with TRBD2. With 2 bases clipped from V and 2 bases from J, the junction kept 13 bases outside the gene matches. Per germline, CDR1 MNHEY and CDR2 SMNVEV (reference sequence). The CDR3 consists of 20 residues. CDR3 sequence (DNA): TGTGCCAGCAGTTTAGTACTAGCGGGAGGGTCGGGACACCACACAGATACGCAGTATTTT. Translated: CASSLVLAGGSGHHTDTQYF.

The chain joins TRBV4-2 to TRBJ2-3; the D gene is possibly TRBD2 (7 bases). Trimming removed 0 bases from V and 4 bases from J, with 20 bases in between. Germline V lookup: CDR1 LGHNA, CDR2 YNFKEQ. The CDR3 contains 18 residues. CDR3 sequence (DNA): TGTGCCAGCAGCCAAGATCCGACGACAGGAGGGAGGGCAGATACGCAGTATTTT. Amino acids: CASSQDPTTGGRADTQYF.

This clonotype has ten or more counts. The chain recombines TRBV20-1 with TRBJ2-7; D is possibly TRBD1 or TRBD2 (5 bases each). V was clipped by 4 bases and J by 1 base, with 23 bases between them. CDR3 size: 17 residues. Germline loops: CDR1 DFQATT, CDR2 SNEGSKA (reference sequence). The DNA of the CDR3 is TGCAGTGCTACCCCCGGGACGACCTTACTGGGGTCCTACGAGCAGTACTTC. Translated: CSATPGTTLLGSYEQYF.

This clonotype was detected many times. The chain joins TRBV29-1 to TRBJ2-1; possible D gene TRBD1, 6 bases. The CDR3 length is 13 residues. Germline loops: CDR1 SQVTM, CDR2 ANQGSEA. V gave up 7 bases and J gave up 0 bases, with 10 bases separating them. Here the CDR3 reads CSAGTNSYNEQFF. The CDR3 DNA sequence: TGCAGCGCCGGGACAAACTCCTACAATGAGCAGTTCTTC.